This record covers a single T cell receptor beta chain. This CDR3 region has 11 residues. CDR1 is SNHLY and CDR2 is FYNNEI in the germline V gene. V gave up 2 bases and J gave up 8 bases, with 4 bases separating them. The data are from a study of glioma-infiltrating T cells after dendritic cell vaccination. Study in general: Patients received autologous tumor lysate-pulsed dendritic cell vaccination between the early 2000s and the early 2010s.

Time point noted: after dendritic cell vaccination, including at tumor progression/relapse. Before vaccination, two weeks after the third vaccination, and at progression, PBMC were collected. TCRB CDR3 was amplified from 2 ug genomic DNA or less. Amplification used 60 V beta primers and 13 J beta primers. Repertoires were generated with immunoSEQ multiplex PCR, while TCRdb's copy carries only in-frame clones and drops some. The profile shows tens of thousands of clones, more than 70% of them singletons. The specimen comprised blood, sampled after dendritic cell vaccination. The rearrangement uses TRBV2 and TRBJ2-1, with no clear D. This clonotype originated in a human donor with glioblastoma. CDR3 region: CASSELDEQFF. CDR3 sequence (DNA): TGTGCCAGCAGTGAACTAGATGAGCAGTTCTTC.